Included here is one T cell receptor (beta chain) sequence, with context. This sample was included in a study of T cell changes during pregnancy in multiple sclerosis. Some clones are missing from TCRdb's copy, which holds only in-frame ones; the method was immunoSEQ multiplex PCR. The repertoire has 60,000 to 75,000 clones, about 90% of them found once; the top ten carry about 1.5%. The CDR3 is 15 residues long. Germline CDR1 and CDR2: SGHVS and FQNEAQ. V lost 4 bases and J 0 bases, leaving 12 bases between the germline ends. The sequencing used peripheral blood, collected in the second trimester of pregnancy. The chain has TRBV7-8 and TRBJ1-1, with D possibly TRBD1 on 6 matching bases. The clonotype was recovered from a female donor in good health, enrolled as a control in a pregnancy study. This CDR3 reads CASSSTDRMNTEAFF. The DNA for the CDR3 is TGTGCCAGCAGCTCAACAGACAGGATGAACACTGAAGCTTTCTTT.